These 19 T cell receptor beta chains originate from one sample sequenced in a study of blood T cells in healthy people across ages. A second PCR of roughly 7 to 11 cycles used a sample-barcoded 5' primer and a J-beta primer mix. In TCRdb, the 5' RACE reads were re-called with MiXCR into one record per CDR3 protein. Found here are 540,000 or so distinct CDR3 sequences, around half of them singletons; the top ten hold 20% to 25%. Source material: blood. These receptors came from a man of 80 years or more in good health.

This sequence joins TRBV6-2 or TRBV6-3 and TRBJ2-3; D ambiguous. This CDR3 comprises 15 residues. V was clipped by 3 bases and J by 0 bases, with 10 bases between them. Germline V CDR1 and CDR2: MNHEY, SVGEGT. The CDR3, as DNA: TGTGCCAGCAGTTATTCCCGCTCTAGCACAGATACGCAGTATTTT. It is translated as CASSYSRSSTDTQYF.

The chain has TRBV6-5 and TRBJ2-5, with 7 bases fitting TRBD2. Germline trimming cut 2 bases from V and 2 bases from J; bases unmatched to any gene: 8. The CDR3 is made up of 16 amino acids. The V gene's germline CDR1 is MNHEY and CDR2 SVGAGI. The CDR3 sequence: CASSYPILAAQETQYF. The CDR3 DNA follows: TGTGCCAGCAGTTACCCGATCCTAGCGGCTCAAGAGACCCAGTACTTC.

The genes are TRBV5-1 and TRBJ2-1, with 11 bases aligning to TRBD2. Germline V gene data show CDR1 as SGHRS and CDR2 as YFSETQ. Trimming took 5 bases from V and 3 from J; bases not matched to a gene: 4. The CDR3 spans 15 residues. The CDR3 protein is CASRLGLADYNEQFF. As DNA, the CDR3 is TGCGCCAGCAGACTGGGACTAGCGGACTACAATGAGCAGTTCTTC.

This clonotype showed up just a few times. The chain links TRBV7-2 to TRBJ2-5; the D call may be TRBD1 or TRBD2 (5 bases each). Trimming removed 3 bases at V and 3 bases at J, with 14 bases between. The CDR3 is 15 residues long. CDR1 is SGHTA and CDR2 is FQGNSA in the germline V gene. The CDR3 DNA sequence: TGTGCCAGCAGCTTCGACCTTGGGACGGAAGAGACCCAGTACTTC. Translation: CASSFDLGTEETQYF.

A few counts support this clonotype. CDR3 in DNA: TGCAGTGCTAGAGCCCCAGCCCAGGGACTAGCGGCCTACAATGAGCAGTTCTTC. Translating gives CSARAPAQGLAAYNEQFF. This chain connects TRBV20-1 to TRBJ2-1; TRBD2 aligns across 11 bases. V gave up 1 base and J gave up 2 bases; unmatched junction bases: 10. Germline V gene lookup returns CDR1 DFQATT and CDR2 SNEGSKA (reference sequence). The CDR3 is 18 residues long.

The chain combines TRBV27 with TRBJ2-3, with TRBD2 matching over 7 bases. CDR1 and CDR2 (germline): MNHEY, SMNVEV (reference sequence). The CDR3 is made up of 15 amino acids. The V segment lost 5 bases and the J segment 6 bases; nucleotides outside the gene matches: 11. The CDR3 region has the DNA TGTGCCAGCAGTCCCGCGGGAGTAGGGACCGATACGCAGTATTTT. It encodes CASSPAGVGTDTQYF.

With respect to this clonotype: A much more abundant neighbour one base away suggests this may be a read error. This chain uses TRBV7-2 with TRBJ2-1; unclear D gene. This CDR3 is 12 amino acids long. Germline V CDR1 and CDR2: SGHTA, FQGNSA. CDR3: CASGLVGNEQFF. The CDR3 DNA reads TGTGCCAGCGGCTTAGTTGGGAATGAGCAGTTCTTC.

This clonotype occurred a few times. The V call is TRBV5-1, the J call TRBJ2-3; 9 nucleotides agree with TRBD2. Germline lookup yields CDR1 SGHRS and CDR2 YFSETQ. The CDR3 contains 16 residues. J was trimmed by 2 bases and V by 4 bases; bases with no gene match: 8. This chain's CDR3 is CASSLPTSGATDTQYF. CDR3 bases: TGCGCCAGCAGCCTCCCGACTAGCGGAGCCACAGATACGCAGTATTTT.

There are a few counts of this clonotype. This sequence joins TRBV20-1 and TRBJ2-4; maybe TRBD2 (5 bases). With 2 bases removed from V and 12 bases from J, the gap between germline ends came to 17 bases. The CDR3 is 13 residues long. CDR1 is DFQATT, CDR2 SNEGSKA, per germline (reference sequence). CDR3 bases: TGCAGTGCTAGAAGGGCTGGCGTGGAGGATCAGTACTTC. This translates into CSARRAGVEDQYF.

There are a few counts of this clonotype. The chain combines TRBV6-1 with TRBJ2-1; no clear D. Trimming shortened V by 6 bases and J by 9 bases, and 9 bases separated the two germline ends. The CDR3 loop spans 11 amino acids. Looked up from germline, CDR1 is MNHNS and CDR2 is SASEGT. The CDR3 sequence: CASRVQVEQFF. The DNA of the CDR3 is TGTGCCAGCAGGGTCCAGGTTGAGCAGTTCTTC.

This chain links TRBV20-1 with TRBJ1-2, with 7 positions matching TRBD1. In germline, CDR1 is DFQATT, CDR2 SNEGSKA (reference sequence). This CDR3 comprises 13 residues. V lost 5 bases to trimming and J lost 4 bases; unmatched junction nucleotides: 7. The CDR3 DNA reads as TGCAGTGCTTTTGGACAGGCCGCCTATGGCTACACCTTC. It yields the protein CSAFGQAAYGYTF.

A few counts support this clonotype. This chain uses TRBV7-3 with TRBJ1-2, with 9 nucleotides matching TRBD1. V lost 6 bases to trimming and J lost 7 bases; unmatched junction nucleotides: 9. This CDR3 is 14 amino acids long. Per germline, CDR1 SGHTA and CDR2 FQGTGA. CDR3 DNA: TGTGCCAGCAGTCTAACAGGGGGCAAGGGTGGCTACACCTTC. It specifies CASSLTGGKGGYTF.

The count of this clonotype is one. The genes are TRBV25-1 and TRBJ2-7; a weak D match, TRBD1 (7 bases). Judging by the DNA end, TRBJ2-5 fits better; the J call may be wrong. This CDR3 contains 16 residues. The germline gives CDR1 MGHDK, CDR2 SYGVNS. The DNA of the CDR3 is TGTGCCAGCAGTGAATCTCTACAGGGGAGGCGGGAGACCCAGTACTTC. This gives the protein CASSESLQGRRETQYF.

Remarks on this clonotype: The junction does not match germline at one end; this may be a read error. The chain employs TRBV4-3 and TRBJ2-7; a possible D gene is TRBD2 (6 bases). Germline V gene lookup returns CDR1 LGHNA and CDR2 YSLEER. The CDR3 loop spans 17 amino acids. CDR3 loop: CASSQDHDGSRIYEQSF. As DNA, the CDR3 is TGCGCCAGCAGCCAAGATCATGACGGGAGTAGAATCTACGAGCAGTCCTTC.

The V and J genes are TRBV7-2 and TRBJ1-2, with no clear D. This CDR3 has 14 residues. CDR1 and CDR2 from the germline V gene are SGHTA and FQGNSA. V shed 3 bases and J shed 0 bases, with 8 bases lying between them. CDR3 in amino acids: CASSLGISNYGYTF. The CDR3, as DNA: TGTGCCAGCAGCTTGGGAATTTCTAACTATGGCTACACCTTC.

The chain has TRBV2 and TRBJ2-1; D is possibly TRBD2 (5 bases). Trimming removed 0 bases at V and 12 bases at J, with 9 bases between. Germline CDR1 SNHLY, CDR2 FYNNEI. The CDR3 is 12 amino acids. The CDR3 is CASSEAGILQFF. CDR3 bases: TGTGCCAGCAGTGAAGCCGGGATATTGCAGTTCTTC.

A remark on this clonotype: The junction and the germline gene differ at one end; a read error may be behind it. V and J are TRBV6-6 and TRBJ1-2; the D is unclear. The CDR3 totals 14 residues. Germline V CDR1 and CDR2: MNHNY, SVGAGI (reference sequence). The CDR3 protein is CASGIGALNYGYTF. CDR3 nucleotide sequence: TGTGCCAGCGGCATCGGAGCGCTGAACTATGGCTACACCTTT.

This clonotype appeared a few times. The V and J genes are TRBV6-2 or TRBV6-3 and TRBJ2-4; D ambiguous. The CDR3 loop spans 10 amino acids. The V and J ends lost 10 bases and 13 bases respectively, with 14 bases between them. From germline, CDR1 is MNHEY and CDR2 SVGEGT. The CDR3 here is CATLSGQQYF. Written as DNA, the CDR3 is TGTGCCACCCTTTCGGGCCAGCAGTACTTC.

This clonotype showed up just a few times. In DNA, the CDR3 is TGTGCCAGCAGTTCCCTTTGGACAGGGGGCACAGATACGCAGTATTTT. Its translation is CASSSLWTGGTDTQYF. V usage is TRBV6-5 and J usage is TRBJ2-3; 9 nucleotides align to TRBD1. The V gene end was trimmed by 4 bases and the J gene end by 1 base; junction bases not matched to a gene: 6. Germline CDR1 is MNHEY and CDR2 is SVGAGI. The CDR3 totals 16 residues.